The 9 T cell receptor beta chains presented below share a single source sample, sequenced in a study of T cells in Graves' hyperthyroidism and ophthalmopathy. Amplification targeted TCR beta CDR3 regions from RNA transcripts. Researchers ran a first-round RT-PCR on the TCR CDR3 using the HTBI primer set. TCRdb re-called the multiplex PCR reads with MiXCR, one entry per CDR3 protein. The sample includes under 300,000 distinct CDR3 sequences, roughly 15% of them seen just once. The sequenced sample consisted of blood. These receptor sequences come from a woman aged 40 to 49 with Graves' hyperthyroidism.

This clonotype came up a few times. The rearrangement joins TRBV14 to TRBJ2-1; 9 nucleotides agree with TRBD1. Looked up from germline, CDR1 is SGHDN and CDR2 is FVKESK. The CDR3 contains 17 residues. Losses at the gene ends were 4 bases for V and 8 bases for J; bases not matched to a gene: 15. CDR3 region: CASSPTLGTGIRDEQFF. Written as DNA, the CDR3 is TGTGCCAGCAGCCCCACCCTCGGGACAGGGATTCGGGATGAGCAGTTCTTC.

This clonotype was picked up a small number of times. J is TRBJ2-7 and V is TRBV12-3 or TRBV12-4, with D perhaps matching TRBD2 (5 bases). V lost 4 bases and J lost 4, with 14 bases in between. This CDR3 is 14 amino acids long. CDR3 nucleotide sequence: TGTGCCAGCAGTTCCCGGACTCCGCCGTACGAGCAGTACTTC. Translation: CASSSRTPPYEQYF.

The sample holds many counts of this clonotype. The chain links TRBV6-1 to TRBJ2-1, with 16 bases aligning to TRBD2. The V gene's germline CDR1 is MNHNS and CDR2 SASEGT. V lost 6 bases, J lost 6 bases, and 14 bases stayed unmatched. The CDR3 covers 19 residues. CDR3 residues: CASRRNPGLAGGPGNEQFF. Written as DNA, the CDR3 is TGTGCCAGCAGGAGAAACCCGGGACTAGCGGGAGGGCCAGGCAATGAGCAGTTCTTC.

With respect to this clonotype: A junction boundary mismatches the germline segment, possibly from a read error. J is TRBJ1-6 and V is TRBV5-1, with a tentative D call TRBD1 (6 bases). In germline, CDR1 is SGHRS, CDR2 YFSETQ. The CDR3 has 14 residues. The CDR3 DNA reads as TGCGCCGGCAGCACCCGGACAGCCAATTCACCCCTCCACTTT. Encoded protein: CAGSTRTANSPLHF. Filled out from reference TRBV5-1 and TRBJ1-6, the complete variable domain reads KAGVTQTPRYLIKTRGQQVTLSCSPISGHRSVSWYQQTPGQGLQFLFEYFSETQRNKGNFPGRFSGRQFSNSRSEMNVSTLELGDSALYLCAGSTRTANSPLHFGNGTRLTVT.

The chain is built from TRBV7-9 and TRBJ2-7; D is uncertain. Germline values: CDR1 SEHNR, CDR2 FQNEAQ (reference sequence). This CDR3 comprises 14 residues. Trimming removed 5 bases at V and 4 bases at J, with 15 bases between. CDR3 nucleotides: TGTGCCAGCAGCGACAACTTCCAACCGTACGAGCAGTACTTC. As protein: CASSDNFQPYEQYF. The full variable domain, completed using reference TRBV7-9 and TRBJ2-7, is DTGVSQNPRHKITKRGQNVTFRCDPISEHNRLYWYRQTLGQGPEFLTYFQNEAQLEKSRLLSDRFSAERPKGSFSTLEIQRTEQGDSAMYLCASSDNFQPYEQYFGPGTRLTVT.

In this sample, this clonotype turned up many times. The chain combines TRBV4-1 with TRBJ1-2; no definite D call. Trimming shortened V by 6 bases and J by 6 bases, and 11 bases separated the two germline ends. This CDR3 has 12 amino acids. Germline V gene lookup returns CDR1 MGHRA and CDR2 YSYEKL. The CDR3 nucleotides read TGCGCCAGCAGTCTTCCCGGGGATGGCTACACCTTC. It translates to CASSLPGDGYTF.

The rearrangement links TRBV20-1 to TRBJ2-7; 7 positions match TRBD1. CDR1 and CDR2 from the germline V gene are DFQATT and SNEGSKA (reference sequence). V trimming: 1 base; J trimming: 3 bases; junction bases outside the gene matches: 6. CDR3 length equals 14 residues. CDR3 nucleotides: TGCAGTGCTAGAGGGGAGAACAGGGGCTACGAGCAGTACTTC. It yields the protein CSARGENRGYEQYF.

This clonotype was seen at least ten times. The rearrangement uses TRBV24-1 and TRBJ1-1, with D perhaps TRBD1 (6 bases). V was clipped by 7 bases and J by 1 base, with 9 bases between them. Germline loops: CDR1 KGHDR, CDR2 SFDVKD. The CDR3 is 13 residues long. The CDR3 DNA reads TGTGCCACCAGACGGACAGAGAACACTGAAGCTTTCTTT. This codes for CATRRTENTEAFF.

About this clonotype itself: One end of the junction varies from germline; a read error may be responsible. The chain joins TRBV6-2 or TRBV6-3 to TRBJ2-1; D unresolved. The length of the CDR3 is 13 residues. Germline V CDR1 and CDR2: MNHEY, SVGEGT. In nucleotides, the CDR3 is TGTGCCAGCAGTCGCAGGACCTACAATAAGCAGTTCTTC. Amino acids: CASSRRTYNKQFF.